Listed here are 7 T cell receptor beta chains from one sample, sequenced in a study of T cells in Graves' hyperthyroidism and ophthalmopathy. Amplification targeted TCR beta CDR3 regions from RNA transcripts. TCR CDR3 underwent first-round RT-PCR with the HTBI primer set. TCRdb analysed the multiplex PCR reads with MiXCR anew, one entry per CDR3 protein. The data show around 600,000 distinct CDR3 sequences, with approximately 15% seen just once and roughly 7.7% held by the top ten. The sample was blood. The receptor set was obtained from a woman younger than 35 with Graves' ophthalmopathy.

The chain uses TRBV7-3 and TRBJ2-3, with D possibly being TRBD1 or TRBD2 (7 bases each). Germline CDR1 and CDR2: SGHTA and FQGTGA. This CDR3 comprises 16 residues. V was cut by 3 bases and J by 2 bases, with 15 bases left in between. CDR3 residues: CASSLGGGPHTDTQYF. In nucleotides, the CDR3 is TGTGCCAGCAGCTTGGGAGGGGGCCCACACACAGATACGCAGTATTTT.

A word on this clonotype: This may be a read error: a much more frequent sequence differs by one nucleotide. The chain employs TRBV11-3 and TRBJ2-3; D gene ambiguous. Germline V lookup: CDR1 SGHNT, CDR2 YENEEA. This CDR3 has 13 amino acids. The germline V and J ends were trimmed by 4 bases and 4 bases, with 9 bases remaining between them. This CDR3 reads CASSSLLADTQYF. The CDR3 DNA sequence: TGTGCCAGCAGCTCCCTCCTCGCAGATACGCAGTATTTT. The complete variable domain, with remaining parts taken from reference TRBV11-3 and TRBJ2-3, reads EAGVVQSPRYKIIEKKQPVAFWCNPISGHNTLYWYLQNLGQGPELLIRYENEEAVDDSQLPKDRFSAERLKGVDSTLKIQPAELGDSAVYLCASSSLLADTQYFGPGTRLTVL.

This clonotype was picked up many times. The genes are TRBV30 and TRBJ1-4, with 9 bases that match TRBD1. This CDR3 region has 14 residues. Looked up from germline, CDR1 is GTSNPN and CDR2 is SVGIG (reference sequence). The junction had 6 bases not matched to a gene; V was cut back by 2 bases and J by 8 bases. CDR3 sequence (DNA): TGTGCCTGGAGTTCCGGGACAGGGATCGAAAAACTGTTTTTT. It codes for CAWSSGTGIEKLFF. Drawing the rest from reference TRBV30 and TRBJ1-4, the complete variable domain is SQTIHQWPATLVQPVGSPLSLECTVEGTSNPNLYWYRQAAGRGLQLLFYSVGIGQISSEVPQNLSASRPQDRQFILSSKKLLLSDSGFYLCAWSSGTGIEKLFFGSGTQLSVL.

This chain uses TRBV28 with TRBJ1-4; 10 bases fit TRBD1. CDR1 MDHEN and CDR2 SYDVKM come from the germline V gene. This CDR3 spans 16 amino acids. The J segment lost 4 bases and the V segment lost 2 bases, leaving 4 bases of the junction unmatched. For the CDR3, the DNA is TGTGCCAGCAGTTTAGCGACAGGGGGCATTAATGAAAAACTGTTTTTT. This gives the protein CASSLATGGINEKLFF.

This clonotype was detected a few times. This chain joins TRBV20-1 and TRBJ2-7; 8 nucleotides align to TRBD2. Unmatched junction bases numbered 7, after V lost 3 bases and J lost 3 bases. There are 14 residues in the CDR3. CDR1 DFQATT and CDR2 SNEGSKA come from the germline V gene (reference sequence). DNA for the CDR3: TGCAGTGCTAGGGGGTGGACTAGCAACTACGAGCAGTACTTC. Protein product: CSARGWTSNYEQYF.

In its sample, this clonotype was seen many times. The V gene is TRBV12-3 or TRBV12-4, the J gene TRBJ2-1; 11 bases map to TRBD2. Trimming cost V 4 bases and J 1 base; bases outside gene matches: 9. The CDR3 is made up of 18 amino acids. Here the CDR3 DNA reads TGTGCCAGCAGTTCCTTACTAGCGGGAGTCGGGTCCTACAATGAGCAGTTCTTC. Its translation is CASSSLLAGVGSYNEQFF.

DNA for the CDR3: TGTGCCAGTAGTCACCCCGAACGGGGATCCTACGAGCAGTACTTC. Translating it yields CASSHPERGSYEQYF. J is TRBJ2-7 and V is TRBV19, with D perhaps matching TRBD2 (5 bases). Per germline, CDR1 LNHDA and CDR2 SQIVND (reference sequence). V lost 5 bases, J lost 1 base, and 15 bases lay in between. The CDR3 totals 15 residues.